This T cell receptor beta chain was identified in a study of blood T cell repertoires in COVID-19. After removal of 0 bases from V and 4 bases from J, the junction contained 11 bases not matched to a gene. The CDR3 spans 18 residues. The V gene's germline CDR1 is LGHDT and CDR2 YNNKEL (reference sequence). Sequencing was performed with immunoSEQ multiplex PCR; in TCRdb, only in-frame clones are kept and a portion is missing. Among approximately 350,000 clones, around 91% were seen once, and the ten largest hold more than 3%. This chain links TRBV3-1 (or the pseudogene TRBV3-2) with TRBJ2-2; TRBD2 matches at 7 bases. The material sequenced was peripheral blood. The clonotype originates from a woman under 30 who had recovered from COVID-19. CDR3 sequence: CASSQDNPRLAFTGELFF. The CDR3 DNA reads TGTGCCAGCAGCCAAGATAATCCGAGACTAGCATTCACCGGGGAGCTGTTTTTT.